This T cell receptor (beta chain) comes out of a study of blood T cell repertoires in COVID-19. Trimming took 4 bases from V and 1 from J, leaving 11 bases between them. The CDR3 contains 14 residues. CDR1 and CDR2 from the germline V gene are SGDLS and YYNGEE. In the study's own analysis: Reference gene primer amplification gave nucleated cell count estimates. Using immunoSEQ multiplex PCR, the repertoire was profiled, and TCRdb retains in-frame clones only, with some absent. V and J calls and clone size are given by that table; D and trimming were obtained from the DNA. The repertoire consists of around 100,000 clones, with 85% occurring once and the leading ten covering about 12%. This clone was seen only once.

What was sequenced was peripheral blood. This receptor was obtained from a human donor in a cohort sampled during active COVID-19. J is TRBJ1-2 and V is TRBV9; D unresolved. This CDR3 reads CASSSRTVNYGYTF. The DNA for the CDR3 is TGTGCCAGCAGCTCCCGGACTGTTAACTATGGCTACACCTTC. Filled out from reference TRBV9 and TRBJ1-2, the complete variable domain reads DSGVTQTPKHLITATGQRVTLRCSPRSGDLSVYWYQQSLDQGLQFLIQYYNGEERAKGNILERFSAQQFPDLHSELNLSSLELGDSALYFCASSSRTVNYGYTFGSGTRLTVV.